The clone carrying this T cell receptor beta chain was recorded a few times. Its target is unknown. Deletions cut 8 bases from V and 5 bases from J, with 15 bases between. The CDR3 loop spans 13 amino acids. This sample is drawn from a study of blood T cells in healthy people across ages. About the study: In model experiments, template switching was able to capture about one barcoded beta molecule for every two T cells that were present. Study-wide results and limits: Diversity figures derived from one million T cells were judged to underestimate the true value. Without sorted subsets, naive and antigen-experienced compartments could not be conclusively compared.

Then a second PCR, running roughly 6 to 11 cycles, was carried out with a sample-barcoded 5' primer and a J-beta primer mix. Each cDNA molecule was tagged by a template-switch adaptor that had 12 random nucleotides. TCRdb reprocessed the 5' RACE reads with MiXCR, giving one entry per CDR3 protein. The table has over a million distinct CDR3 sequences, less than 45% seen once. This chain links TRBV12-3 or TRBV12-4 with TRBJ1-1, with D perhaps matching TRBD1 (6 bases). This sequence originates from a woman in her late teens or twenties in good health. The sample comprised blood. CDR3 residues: CASSDSLRTEAFF. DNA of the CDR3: TGTGCCAGCTCGGACAGTTTGAGGACTGAAGCTTTCTTT.